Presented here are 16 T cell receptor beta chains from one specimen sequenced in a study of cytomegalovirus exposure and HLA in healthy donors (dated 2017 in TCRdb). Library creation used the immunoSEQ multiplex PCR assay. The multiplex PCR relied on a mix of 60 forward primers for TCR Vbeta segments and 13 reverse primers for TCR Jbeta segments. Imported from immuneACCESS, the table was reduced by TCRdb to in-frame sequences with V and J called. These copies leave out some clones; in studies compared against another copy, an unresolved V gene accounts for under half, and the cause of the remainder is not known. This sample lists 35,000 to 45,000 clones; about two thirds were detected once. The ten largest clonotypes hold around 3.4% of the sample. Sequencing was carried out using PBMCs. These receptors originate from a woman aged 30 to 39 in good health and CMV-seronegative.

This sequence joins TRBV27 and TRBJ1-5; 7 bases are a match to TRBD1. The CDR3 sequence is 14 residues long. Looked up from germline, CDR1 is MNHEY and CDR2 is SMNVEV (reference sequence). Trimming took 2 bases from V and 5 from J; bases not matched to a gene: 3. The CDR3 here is CASSLGDRDQPQHF. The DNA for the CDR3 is TGTGCCAGCAGTTTAGGGGACAGAGATCAGCCCCAGCATTTT.

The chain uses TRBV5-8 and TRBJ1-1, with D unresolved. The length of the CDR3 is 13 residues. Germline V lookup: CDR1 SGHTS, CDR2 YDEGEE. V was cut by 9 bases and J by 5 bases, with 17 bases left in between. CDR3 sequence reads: CATPRGGGTEAFF. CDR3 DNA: TGTGCCACCCCGCGGGGTGGTGGGACTGAAGCTTTCTTT.

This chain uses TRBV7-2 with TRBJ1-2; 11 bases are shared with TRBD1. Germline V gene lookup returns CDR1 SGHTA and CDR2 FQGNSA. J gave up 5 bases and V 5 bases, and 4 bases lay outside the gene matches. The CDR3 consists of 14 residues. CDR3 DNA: TGTGCCAGCAGCCTCGGACAGGGGGCTTATGGCTACACCTTC. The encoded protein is CASSLGQGAYGYTF.

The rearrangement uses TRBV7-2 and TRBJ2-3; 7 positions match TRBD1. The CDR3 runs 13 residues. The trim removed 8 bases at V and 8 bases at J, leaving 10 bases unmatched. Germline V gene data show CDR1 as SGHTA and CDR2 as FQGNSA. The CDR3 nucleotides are TGTGCCAGCGGCCCAGAGGGGGCGTTTACGCAGTATTTT. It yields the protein CASGPEGAFTQYF. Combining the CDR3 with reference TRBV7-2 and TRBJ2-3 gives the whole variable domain GAGVSQSPSNKVTEKGKDVELRCDPISGHTALYWYRQSLGQGLEFLIYFQGNSAPDKSGLPSDRFSAERTGGSVSTLTIQRTQQEDSAVYLCASGPEGAFTQYFGPGTRLTVL.

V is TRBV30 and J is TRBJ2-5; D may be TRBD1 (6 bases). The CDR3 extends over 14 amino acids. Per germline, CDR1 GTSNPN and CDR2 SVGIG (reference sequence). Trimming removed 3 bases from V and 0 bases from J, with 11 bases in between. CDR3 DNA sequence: TGTGCCTGGAGCTGGGGGCAGAACCAAGAGACCCAGTACTTC. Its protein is CAWSWGQNQETQYF.

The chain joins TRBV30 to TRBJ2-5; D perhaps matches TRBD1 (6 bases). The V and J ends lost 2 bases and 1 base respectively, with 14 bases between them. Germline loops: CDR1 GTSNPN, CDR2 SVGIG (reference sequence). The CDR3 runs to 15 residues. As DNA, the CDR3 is TGTGCCTGGAGTACCTCAGGGGTGGTCCAAGAGACCCAGTACTTC. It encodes CAWSTSGVVQETQYF.

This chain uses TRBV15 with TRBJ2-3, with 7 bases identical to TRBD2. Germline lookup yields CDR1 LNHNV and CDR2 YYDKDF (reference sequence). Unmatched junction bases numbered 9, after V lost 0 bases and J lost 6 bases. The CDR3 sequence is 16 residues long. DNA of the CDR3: TGTGCCACCAGCAGAGATAGTGTGGGAGGGTTCGATACGCAGTATTTT. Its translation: CATSRDSVGGFDTQYF.

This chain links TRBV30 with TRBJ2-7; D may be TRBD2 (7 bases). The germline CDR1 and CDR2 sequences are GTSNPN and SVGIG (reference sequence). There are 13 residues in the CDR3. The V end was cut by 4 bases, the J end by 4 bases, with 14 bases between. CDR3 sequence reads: CAWNYGGLYEQYF. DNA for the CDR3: TGTGCCTGGAATTACGGGGGGCTGTACGAGCAGTACTTC.

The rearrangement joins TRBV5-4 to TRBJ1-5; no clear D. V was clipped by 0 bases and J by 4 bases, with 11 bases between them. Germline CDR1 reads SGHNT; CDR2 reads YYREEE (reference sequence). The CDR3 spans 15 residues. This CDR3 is CASSLGGRDNQPQHF. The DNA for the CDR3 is TGTGCCAGCAGCTTGGGAGGACGGGATAATCAGCCCCAGCATTTT.

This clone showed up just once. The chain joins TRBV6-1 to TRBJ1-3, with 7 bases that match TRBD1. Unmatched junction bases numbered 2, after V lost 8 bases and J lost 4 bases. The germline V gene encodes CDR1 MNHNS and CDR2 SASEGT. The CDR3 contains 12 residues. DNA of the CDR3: TGTGCCAGCGGGACAGACGGAAACACCATATATTTT. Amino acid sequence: CASGTDGNTIYF.

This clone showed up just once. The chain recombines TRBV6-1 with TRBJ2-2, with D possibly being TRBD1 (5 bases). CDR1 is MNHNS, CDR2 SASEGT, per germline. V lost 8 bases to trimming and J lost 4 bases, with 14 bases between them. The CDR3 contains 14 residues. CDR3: CASSTRVPTGELFF. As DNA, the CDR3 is TGTGCCAGCTCGACCAGGGTTCCCACCGGGGAGCTGTTTTTT.

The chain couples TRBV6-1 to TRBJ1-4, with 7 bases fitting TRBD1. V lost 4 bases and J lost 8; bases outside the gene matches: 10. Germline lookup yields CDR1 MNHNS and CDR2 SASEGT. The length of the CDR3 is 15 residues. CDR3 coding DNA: TGTGCCAGCAGTGCGGGAGACAGGGAGGCCGAAAAACTGTTTTTT. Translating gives CASSAGDREAEKLFF.

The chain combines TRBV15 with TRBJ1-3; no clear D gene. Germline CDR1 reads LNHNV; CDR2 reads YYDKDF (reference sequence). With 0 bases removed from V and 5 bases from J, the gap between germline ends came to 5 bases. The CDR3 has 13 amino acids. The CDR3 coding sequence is TGTGCCACCAGCAGAGATGACAGAAACACCATATATTTT. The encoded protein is CATSRDDRNTIYF. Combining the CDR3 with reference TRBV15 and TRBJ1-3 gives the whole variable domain DAMVIQNPRYQVTQFGKPVTLSCSQTLNHNVMYWYQQKSSQAPKLLFHYYDKDFNNEADTPDNFQSRRPNTSFCFLDIRSPGLGDTAMYLCATSRDDRNTIYFGEGSWLTVV.

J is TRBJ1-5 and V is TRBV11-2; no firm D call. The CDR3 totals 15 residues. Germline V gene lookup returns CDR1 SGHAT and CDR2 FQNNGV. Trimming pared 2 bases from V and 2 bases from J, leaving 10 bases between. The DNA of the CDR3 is TGTGCCAGCAGCTTAAATTCCGGTGGCAATCAGCCCCAGCATTTT. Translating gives CASSLNSGGNQPQHF.

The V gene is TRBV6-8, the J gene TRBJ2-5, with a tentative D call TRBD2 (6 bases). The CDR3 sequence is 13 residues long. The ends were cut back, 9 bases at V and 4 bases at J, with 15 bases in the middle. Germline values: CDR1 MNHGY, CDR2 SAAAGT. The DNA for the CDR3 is TGTGCCAGAGGAGGGCGGATCCGAGAGACCCAGTACTTC. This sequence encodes CARGGRIRETQYF.

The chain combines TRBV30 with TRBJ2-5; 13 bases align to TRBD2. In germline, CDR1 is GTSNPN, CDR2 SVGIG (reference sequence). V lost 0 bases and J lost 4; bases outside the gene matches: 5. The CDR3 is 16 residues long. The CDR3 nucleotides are TGTGCCTGGAGTGTTTGGACTAGCGGGAGTCTAGAGACCCAGTACTTC. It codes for CAWSVWTSGSLETQYF. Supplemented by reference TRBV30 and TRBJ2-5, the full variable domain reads SQTIHQWPATLVQPVGSPLSLECTVEGTSNPNLYWYRQAAGRGLQLLFYSVGIGQISSEVPQNLSASRPQDRQFILSSKKLLLSDSGFYLCAWSVWTSGSLETQYFGPGTRLLVL.